This is a list of T cell receptor beta chains from one sample in a study of T cells in Graves' hyperthyroidism and ophthalmopathy. TCRdb fed the multiplex PCR reads into MiXCR, producing one record per CDR3 protein. This sample yields around 500,000 distinct CDR3 sequences, of which under 15% are seen a single time; roughly 17% belongs to the top ten. Sequenced material: blood. The receptors stem from a woman aged 18-29 years with Graves' hyperthyroidism. Each CDR3 is given with its conserved first and last residue. A D gene is named only where the DNA matches it firmly. Clone size is given for some rows only: seen once, a few or many times, or a class if the clone is expanded.

J gene: TRBJ1-1; D gene: NA; clone size: few; V gene: TRBV6-6; CDR3 protein: CASSYSGDFNEAFF; CDR3 DNA: TGTGCCAGCAGTTACAGTGGGGACTTCAATGAAGCTTTCTTT
J gene: TRBJ2-7; D gene: NA; clone size: few; V gene: TRBV5-1; CDR3 protein: CASSSGVRASLLSPAYEQYF; CDR3 DNA: TGCGCCAGCAGCTCCGGGGTCCGGGCCTCTTTACTATCCCCCGCCTACGAGCAGTACTTC
J gene: TRBJ1-1; D gene: TRBD1; clone size: many; V gene: TRBV20-1; CDR3 protein: CSASPPADRANTEAFF; CDR3 DNA: TGCAGTGCTAGCCCGCCAGCAGACAGGGCCAACACTGAAGCTTTCTTT
J gene: TRBJ2-1; D gene: TRBD2; clone size: many; V gene: TRBV20-1; CDR3 protein: CSSQASGRNNEQFF; CDR3 DNA: TGCAGTTCTCAAGCTAGCGGGCGTAACAATGAGCAGTTCTTC
J gene: TRBJ2-3; D gene: NA; clone size: many; V gene: TRBV6-1; CDR3 protein: CASRPRTATSTDTQYF; CDR3 DNA: TGTGCCAGCAGACCCCGGACTGCAACTAGCACAGATACGCAGTATTTT
J gene: TRBJ1-1; D gene: NA; clone size: many; V gene: TRBV18; CDR3 protein: CASSPGRPSESGTEAFF; CDR3 DNA: TGTGCCAGCTCACCAGGCAGGCCCTCTGAGTCCGGCACTGAAGCTTTCTTT
J gene: TRBJ2-5; D gene: TRBD1; clone size: many; V gene: TRBV6-5; CDR3 protein: CASSYSRTGQETQYF; CDR3 DNA: TGTGCCAGCAGTTACTCGCGGACAGGCCAAGAGACCCAGTACTTC
J gene: TRBJ1-2; D gene: NA; clone size: many; V gene: TRBV12-3/TRBV12-4; CDR3 protein: CASSFRQGRGYTF; CDR3 DNA: TGTGCCAGCAGTTTTCGGCAGGGGCGAGGCTACACCTTC
J gene: TRBJ2-3; D gene: NA; clone size: many; V gene: TRBV4-1; CDR3 protein: CASSQGLSDTQYF; CDR3 DNA: TGCGCCAGCAGCCAAGGTCTATCAGATACGCAGTATTTT
J gene: TRBJ2-2; D gene: NA; clone size: NA; V gene: TRBV7-3; CDR3 protein: CASSPLGPPGELFF; CDR3 DNA: TGTGCCAGCAGCCCACTGGGACCCCCCGGGGAGCTGTTTTTT
J gene: TRBJ2-3; D gene: NA; clone size: NA; V gene: TRBV2; CDR3 protein: CASTRTARTDTQYF; CDR3 DNA: TGTGCCAGCACAAGGACAGCTCGCACAGATACGCAGTATTTT
J gene: TRBJ2-2; D gene: NA; clone size: few; V gene: TRBV13; CDR3 protein: CASSLGPPGLVTEGLFF; CDR3 DNA: TGTGCCAGCAGCTTAGGCCCACCGGGTCTAGTGACCGAGGGTCTGTTTTTT
J gene: TRBJ2-5; D gene: TRBD2; clone size: NA; V gene: TRBV13; CDR3 protein: CASSTGLAGVKETQYF; CDR3 DNA: TGTGCCAGCAGCACTGGACTAGCGGGAGTAAAAGAGACCCAGTACTTC
J gene: TRBJ2-2; D gene: TRBD2; clone size: many; V gene: TRBV7-9; CDR3 protein: CASNPVAGGATGELFF; CDR3 DNA: TGTGCCAGCAACCCTGTAGCGGGAGGAGCCACCGGGGAGCTGTTTTTT
J gene: TRBJ2-3; D gene: TRBD1; clone size: NA; V gene: TRBV28; CDR3 protein: CASNLQGASTDTQYF; CDR3 DNA: TGTGCCAGCAACCTACAGGGGGCCAGCACAGATACGCAGTATTTT
J gene: TRBJ1-3; D gene: NA; clone size: many; V gene: TRBV9; CDR3 protein: CASSARQNWAGNTIYF; CDR3 DNA: TGTGCCAGCAGCGCGCGACAGAACTGGGCTGGAAACACCATATATTTT
J gene: TRBJ2-1; D gene: TRBD2; clone size: many; V gene: TRBV30; CDR3 protein: CAWSVTSGGYNEQFF; CDR3 DNA: TGTGCCTGGAGTGTGACTAGCGGGGGATACAATGAGCAGTTCTTC
J gene: TRBJ1-2; D gene: NA; clone size: few; V gene: TRBV27; CDR3 protein: CASSLSAGLGYTF; CDR3 DNA: TGTGCCAGCAGTTTATCGGCAGGGCTTGGCTACACCTTC
J gene: TRBJ2-2; D gene: TRBD2; clone size: few; V gene: TRBV10-2; CDR3 protein: CASSGVTSGYTGELFF; CDR3 DNA: TGCGCCAGCAGTGGTGTAACTAGCGGGTACACCGGGGAGCTGTTTTTT
J gene: TRBJ1-5; D gene: NA; clone size: NA; V gene: TRBV6-1; CDR3 protein: CASRLGGLSNQPQHF; CDR3 DNA: TGTGCCAGCAGGCTCGGGGGGCTGAGCAATCAGCCCCAGCATTTT
J gene: TRBJ2-3; D gene: TRBD2; clone size: many; V gene: TRBV12-3/TRBV12-4; CDR3 protein: CASTLLAGRADTQYF; CDR3 DNA: TGTGCCAGCACCCTACTAGCGGGACGTGCAGATACGCAGTATTTT
J gene: TRBJ1-5; D gene: NA; clone size: many; V gene: TRBV19; CDR3 protein: CASKVTDNQPQHF; CDR3 DNA: TGTGCTTCGAAGGTGACAGACAATCAGCCCCAGCATTTT
J gene: TRBJ1-5; D gene: NA; clone size: many; V gene: TRBV3-1; CDR3 protein: CASSSNPQGTNQPQHF; CDR3 DNA: TGTGCCAGCAGCTCCAACCCCCAGGGCACCAATCAGCCCCAGCATTTT
J gene: TRBJ2-7; D gene: NA; clone size: many; V gene: TRBV6-1; CDR3 protein: CASSPGTETYEQYF; CDR3 DNA: TGTGCCAGCAGCCCCGGGACGGAAACCTACGAGCAGTACTTC
J gene: TRBJ2-5; D gene: NA; clone size: many; V gene: TRBV30; CDR3 protein: CAWGTGGIYETQYF; CDR3 DNA: TGTGCCTGGGGCACGGGCGGGATCTATGAGACCCAGTACTTC
J gene: TRBJ1-2; D gene: NA; clone size: many; V gene: TRBV30; CDR3 protein: CAWSVRGSRYTF; CDR3 DNA: TGTGCCTGGAGTGTAAGGGGCAGTCGCTACACCTTC
J gene: TRBJ1-1; D gene: NA; clone size: NA; V gene: TRBV20-1; CDR3 protein: CSAPSGFNTEAFF; CDR3 DNA: TGCAGTGCTCCTAGCGGGTTCAACACTGAAGCTTTCTTT
J gene: TRBJ2-1; D gene: NA; clone size: many; V gene: TRBV27; CDR3 protein: CASSSLGGDYAVGQFF; CDR3 DNA: TGTGCCAGCAGTTCGTTAGGGGGGGACTACGCCGTGGGGCAGTTCTTC
J gene: TRBJ1-5; D gene: TRBD1; clone size: NA; V gene: TRBV15; CDR3 protein: CATSRGFDRAFQPQHF; CDR3 DNA: TGTGCCACCAGCAGAGGATTCGACAGGGCCTTTCAGCCCCAGCATTTT
J gene: TRBJ2-2; D gene: NA; clone size: few; V gene: TRBV30; CDR3 protein: CAWIMGRGNTGELFF; CDR3 DNA: TGTGCCTGGATAATGGGCAGGGGCAACACCGGGGAGCTGTTTTTT
J gene: TRBJ2-1; D gene: TRBD1; clone size: few; V gene: TRBV14; CDR3 protein: CASSQDWETGISYEQFF; CDR3 DNA: TGTGCCAGCAGCCAAGATTGGGAGACAGGGATCTCCTACGAGCAGTTCTTC
J gene: TRBJ2-1; D gene: TRBD1; clone size: NA; V gene: TRBV4-2; CDR3 protein: CASSPVGQGIYEQFF; CDR3 DNA: TGTGCCAGCAGCCCTGTCGGACAGGGCATCTATGAGCAGTTCTTC
J gene: TRBJ2-1; D gene: TRBD2; clone size: many; V gene: TRBV2; CDR3 protein: CASSISGRGPNEQFF; CDR3 DNA: TGTGCCAGCAGTATTAGCGGGAGGGGACCCAATGAGCAGTTCTTC
J gene: TRBJ2-1; D gene: TRBD2; clone size: few; V gene: TRBV7-9; CDR3 protein: CASSPGTVAGYNEQFF; CDR3 DNA: TGTGCCAGCAGCCCCGGGACGGTAGCGGGATACAATGAGCAGTTCTTC
J gene: TRBJ2-1; D gene: TRBD2; clone size: many; V gene: TRBV19; CDR3 protein: CASSMGGTGHYNEQFF; CDR3 DNA: TGTGCCAGTAGTATGGGGGGGACGGGCCACTACAATGAGCAGTTCTTC
J gene: TRBJ2-1; D gene: TRBD2; clone size: few; V gene: TRBV6-1; CDR3 protein: CASSVERLAIRVVTYNEQFF; CDR3 DNA: TGTGCCAGCAGTGTGGAAAGACTAGCGATACGGGTGGTGACCTACAATGAGCAGTTCTTC
J gene: TRBJ2-1; D gene: NA; clone size: many; V gene: TRBV12-3/TRBV12-4; CDR3 protein: CASSFAGYNEQFF; CDR3 DNA: TGTGCCAGCAGTTTCGCGGGGTACAATGAGCAGTTCTTC
J gene: TRBJ1-5; D gene: NA; clone size: many; V gene: TRBV10-3; CDR3 protein: CAISESVGGSQPQHF; CDR3 DNA: TGTGCCATCAGTGAGTCGGTGGGGGGTTCTCAGCCCCAGCATTTT
J gene: TRBJ2-1; D gene: TRBD2; clone size: few; V gene: TRBV27; CDR3 protein: CASSSTPGLAGPYNEQFF; CDR3 DNA: TGTGCCAGCAGTTCCACGCCGGGACTAGCGGGACCCTACAATGAGCAGTTCTTC
J gene: TRBJ1-1; D gene: TRBD1; clone size: many; V gene: TRBV27; CDR3 protein: CASSHRGQGYTEAFF; CDR3 DNA: TGTGCCAGCAGTCACCGGGGACAGGGTTATACTGAAGCTTTCTTT
J gene: TRBJ1-1; D gene: TRBD1; clone size: NA; V gene: TRBV7-9; CDR3 protein: CASSLDGTGRPLNTEAFF; CDR3 DNA: TGTGCCAGCAGCTTAGACGGGACAGGTCGCCCTCTGAACACTGAAGCTTTCTTT
J gene: TRBJ2-3; D gene: NA; clone size: NA; V gene: TRBV19; CDR3 protein: CASSRDLPPGNTQYF; CDR3 DNA: TGTGCCAGTAGTAGGGACTTACCCCCGGGGAATACGCAGTATTTT
J gene: TRBJ1-1; D gene: NA; clone size: many; V gene: TRBV20-1; CDR3 protein: CSAGSSEAFF; CDR3 DNA: TGCAGTGCCGGGTCTAGCGAAGCTTTCTTT
J gene: TRBJ1-5; D gene: NA; clone size: many; V gene: TRBV6-2/TRBV6-3; CDR3 protein: CASSYPDSYQPQHF; CDR3 DNA: TGTGCCAGCAGTTACCCTGACAGCTATCAGCCCCAGCATTTT
J gene: TRBJ2-3; D gene: NA; clone size: NA; V gene: TRBV7-9; CDR3 protein: CASSSLLGREGDTQYF; CDR3 DNA: TGTGCCAGCAGCTCCCTTTTGGGGCGGGAAGGTGATACGCAGTATTTT
J gene: TRBJ1-3; D gene: TRBD1; clone size: NA; V gene: TRBV6-1; CDR3 protein: CASTRRQGSGNTIYF; CDR3 DNA: TGTGCCAGCACTCGCCGACAGGGATCGGGAAACACCATATATTTT
J gene: TRBJ2-1; D gene: TRBD2; clone size: many; V gene: TRBV7-3; CDR3 protein: CASSSTSGGSYNEQFF; CDR3 DNA: TGTGCCAGCAGCTCTACTAGCGGGGGTTCCTACAATGAGCAGTTCTTC
J gene: TRBJ2-3; D gene: NA; clone size: NA; V gene: TRBV19; CDR3 protein: CASSMVQLKDTQYF; CDR3 DNA: TGTGCCAGTAGTATGGTTCAGCTCAAGGATACGCAGTATTTT
J gene: TRBJ1-2; D gene: NA; clone size: few; V gene: TRBV29-1; CDR3 protein: CSWTRTAGYGYTF; CDR3 DNA: TGCAGCTGGACTAGGACAGCAGGCTATGGCTACACCTTC
J gene: TRBJ1-2; D gene: NA; clone size: NA; V gene: TRBV7-9; CDR3 protein: CASSLGVEGYTF; CDR3 DNA: TGTGCCAGCAGCTTAGGCGTGGAGGGCTACACCTTC
J gene: TRBJ2-7; D gene: NA; clone size: many; V gene: TRBV30; CDR3 protein: CAWSRLAGSYEQYF; CDR3 DNA: TGTGCCTGGAGTCGACTGGCGGGGTCCTACGAGCAGTACTTC